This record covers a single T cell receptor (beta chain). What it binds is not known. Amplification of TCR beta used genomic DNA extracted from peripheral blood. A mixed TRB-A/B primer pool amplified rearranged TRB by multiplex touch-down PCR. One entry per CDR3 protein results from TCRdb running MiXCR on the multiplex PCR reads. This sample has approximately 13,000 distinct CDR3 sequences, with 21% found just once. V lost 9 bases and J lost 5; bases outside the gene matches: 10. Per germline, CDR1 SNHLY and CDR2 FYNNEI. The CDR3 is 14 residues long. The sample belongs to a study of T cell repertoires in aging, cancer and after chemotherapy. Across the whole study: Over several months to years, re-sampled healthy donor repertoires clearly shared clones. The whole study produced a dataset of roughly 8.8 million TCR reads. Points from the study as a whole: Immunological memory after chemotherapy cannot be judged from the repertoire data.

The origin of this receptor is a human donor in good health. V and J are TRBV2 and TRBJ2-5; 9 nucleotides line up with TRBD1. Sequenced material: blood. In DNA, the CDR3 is TGTGCCAGTACTTTAACAGGGGGCGCGGAGACCCAGTACTTC. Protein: CASTLTGGAETQYF.